The 22 T cell receptor beta chains below come from one sample, sequenced in a study of cytomegalovirus exposure and HLA in healthy donors. 13 Jbeta primers and 60 Vbeta primers were used for the PCR. The data were produced by immunoSEQ multiplex PCR, yet TCRdb's version contains in-frame clones alone and is incomplete. The table lists more than 100,000 clones, 60% to 85% of them singletons. The sample taken for sequencing was PBMCs. These receptors were obtained from a female donor in good health and CMV-seropositive.

This chain links TRBV5-1 with TRBJ2-7; 8 nucleotides agree with TRBD1. V gave up 6 bases and J gave up 2 bases; unmatched junction bases: 10. The length of the CDR3 is 15 residues. CDR1 is SGHRS, CDR2 YFSETQ, per germline. As DNA, the CDR3 is TGCGCCAGCACTGGGGGCGACAGGGGAACCTACGAGCAGTACTTC. Its translation: CASTGGDRGTYEQYF.

This clone showed up just once. The chain uses TRBV7-3 and TRBJ2-5; D is possibly TRBD1 (5 bases). CDR1 and CDR2 (germline): SGHTA, FQGTGA. V lost 5 bases to trimming and J lost 2 bases, with 9 bases between them. The length of the CDR3 is 13 residues. The CDR3 is CASSQGVQETQYF. The CDR3 DNA is TGTGCCAGCAGCCAAGGGGTGCAAGAGACCCAGTACTTC.

This chain connects TRBV9 to TRBJ2-7; 9 nucleotides align to TRBD1. The CDR3 has 16 residues. J gave up 6 bases and V 0 bases, and 10 bases lay outside the gene matches. Germline values: CDR1 SGDLS, CDR2 YYNGEE. CDR3 DNA: TGTGCCAGCAGCGTAGACCTGGGACAGGGTAACTCCGAGCAGTACTTC. Its protein product is CASSVDLGQGNSEQYF.

The rearrangement uses TRBV25-1 and TRBJ2-1; TRBD2 matches 13 bases. This CDR3 comprises 17 residues. V was pared by 4 bases and J by 9 bases, with 12 bases of the junction left unmatched. Germline lookup yields CDR1 MGHDK and CDR2 SYGVNS. CDR3 protein: CASSVPTSGRASGEQFF. DNA of the CDR3: TGTGCCAGCAGTGTTCCCACTAGCGGGAGGGCCTCGGGTGAGCAGTTCTTC.

The chain is built from TRBV7-6 and TRBJ2-7; TRBD2 agrees at 14 bases. This CDR3 spans 15 amino acids. Trimming at V came to 4 bases and at J to 4 bases, leaving 3 bases not matched to a gene. CDR1 is SGHVS and CDR2 is FNYEAQ in the germline V gene. DNA of the CDR3: TGTGCCAGCAGCTCAGGGACTAGCGGGAGTTACGAGCAGTACTTC. This gives the protein CASSSGTSGSYEQYF. The variable domain in full, completed from reference TRBV7-6 and TRBJ2-7, reads GAGVSQSPRYKVTKRGQDVALRCDPISGHVSLYWYRQALGQGPEFLTYFNYEAQQDKSGLPNDRFSAERPEGSISTLTIQRTEQRDSAMYRCASSSGTSGSYEQYFGPGTRLTVT.

The chain joins TRBV7-2 to TRBJ2-2, with 7 bases aligning to TRBD2. The CDR3 has 17 residues. Trimming removed 5 bases from V and 6 bases from J; junction bases left unmatched: 15. CDR1 is SGHTA, CDR2 FQGNSA, per germline. In nucleotides, the CDR3 is TGTGCCAGCAGCCTGTCGTCCGGGAGGTGGATCGCCGGGGAGCTGTTTTTT. Translated: CASSLSSGRWIAGELFF.

The V call is TRBV2, the J call TRBJ2-2, with a possible D match to TRBD1 (6 bases). The CDR3 is 15 residues long. V lost 6 bases and J 4 bases, leaving 15 bases between the germline ends. The germline V gene encodes CDR1 SNHLY and CDR2 FYNNEI. CDR3 coding DNA: TGTGCCAGCAGGTTGGGGGCACCCTTCACCGGGGAGCTGTTTTTT. It encodes CASRLGAPFTGELFF.

The chain carries TRBV28 and TRBJ2-7; D remains ambiguous. Germline CDR1 and CDR2: MDHEN and SYDVKM. The CDR3 covers 11 residues. The V gene lost 3 bases and the J gene lost 3 bases, with 3 bases spanning the gap. The CDR3 here is CASSFGYEQYF. DNA for the CDR3: TGTGCCAGCAGTTTCGGCTACGAGCAGTACTTC.

The V gene is TRBV10-3, the J gene TRBJ2-2; 8 nucleotides agree with TRBD1. V trimming: 8 bases; J trimming: 5 bases; junction bases outside the gene matches: 10. CDR3 size: 15 residues. CDR1 is ENHRY and CDR2 is SYGVKD in the germline V gene. CDR3 residues: CAIEEGDRGTGELFF. CDR3 nucleotides: TGTGCCATCGAGGAGGGAGACAGGGGAACCGGGGAGCTGTTTTTT.

As to this clone: The same CDR3 also results from other DNA sequences found in this sample. The chain combines TRBV6-4 with TRBJ2-1; 13 bases are shared with TRBD2. CDR1 and CDR2 from the germline V gene are MRHNA and SNTAGT. The CDR3 spans 14 residues. The V gene end was trimmed by 7 bases and the J gene end by 7 bases; junction bases not matched to a gene: 4. CDR3 protein: CASKRTSGSNEQFF. For the CDR3, the DNA is TGTGCCAGCAAAAGGACTAGCGGGAGTAATGAGCAGTTCTTC.

The genes are TRBV27 and TRBJ2-4, with TRBD1 identical over 7 bases. Germline V gene sequence: CDR1 MNHEY, CDR2 SMNVEV (reference sequence). This CDR3 is built from 15 residues. J was trimmed by 0 bases and V by 5 bases; bases with no gene match: 4. CDR3 region: CASSRQGLAKNIQYF. The CDR3 nucleotides read TGTGCCAGCAGTAGACAGGGCCTAGCCAAAAACATTCAGTACTTC.

The chain joins TRBV27 to TRBJ2-5, with D possibly matching TRBD2 (7 bases). The CDR3 consists of 15 residues. V dropped 6 bases and J dropped 3 bases, with 17 bases sitting between them. CDR1 is MNHEY and CDR2 is SMNVEV in the germline V gene (reference sequence). For the CDR3, the DNA is TGTGCCAGCAGACTCGCGGGGGCCAATAAAGAGACCCAGTACTTC. Translating gives CASRLAGANKETQYF.

The chain uses TRBV5-4 and TRBJ2-3; D might be TRBD2 (5 bases). Germline values: CDR1 SGHNT, CDR2 YYREEE (reference sequence). V gave up 2 bases and J gave up 0 bases, with 13 bases separating them. The CDR3 spans 16 residues. The CDR3 DNA reads TGTGCCAGCAGCTTTAGAGCGGCCGGAAGCACAGATACGCAGTATTTT. Protein product: CASSFRAAGSTDTQYF.

J is TRBJ2-3 and V is TRBV5-4; 16 bases match TRBD2. CDR1 is SGHNT and CDR2 is YYREEE in the germline V gene (reference sequence). V shed 4 bases, J shed 1 base, and the junction held 6 bases outside the gene matches. The CDR3 spans 18 residues. CDR3: CASSQGLAGGPGTDTQYF. In DNA, the CDR3 is TGTGCCAGCAGCCAGGGACTAGCGGGGGGGCCCGGCACAGATACGCAGTATTTT.

This clone showed up just once. The rearrangement uses TRBV11-2 and TRBJ1-2, with 9 bases aligning to TRBD1. With 5 bases clipped from V and 13 bases from J, the junction kept 8 bases outside the gene matches. The CDR3 runs 12 residues. The germline V gene has CDR1 SGHAT and CDR2 FQNNGV. The CDR3: CASSGAGTGCTF. The CDR3 coding sequence is TGTGCCAGCAGCGGAGCCGGGACAGGGTGCACCTTC.

This clone was counted once. The chain recombines TRBV5-1 with TRBJ2-2; possible D gene TRBD1, 6 bases. The V and J ends lost 2 bases and 8 bases respectively, with 10 bases between them. Germline V gene data show CDR1 as SGHRS and CDR2 as YFSETQ. CDR3 length: 13 amino acids. The CDR3 DNA sequence: TGCGCCAGCAGCTTTTTCGGGACAGGGGAGCTGTTTTTT. Amino acid sequence: CASSFFGTGELFF.

The chain recombines TRBV28 with TRBJ1-2, with D perhaps matching TRBD1 (6 bases). The CDR3 contains 12 residues. Germline values: CDR1 MDHEN, CDR2 SYDVKM. Deletions cut 6 bases from V and 6 bases from J, with 11 bases between. The CDR3 loop reads CASRGTRDGYTF. The CDR3 nucleotides read TGTGCCAGCAGGGGGACAAGGGATGGCTACACCTTC.

The chain recombines TRBV19 with TRBJ1-1, with 10 nucleotides matching TRBD1. Germline V CDR1 and CDR2: LNHDA, SQIVND (reference sequence). This CDR3 comprises 14 residues. J was trimmed by 3 bases and V by 8 bases; bases with no gene match: 6. The CDR3 protein is CASRGDRGHTEAFF. Written as DNA, the CDR3 is TGTGCCAGTCGGGGTGACAGGGGGCACACTGAAGCTTTCTTT.

The chain recombines TRBV7-9 with TRBJ2-5, with D possibly TRBD2 on 8 matching bases. V lost 6 bases to trimming and J lost 4 bases, with 15 bases between them. The germline V gene encodes CDR1 SEHNR and CDR2 FQNEAQ (reference sequence). The CDR3 spans 14 residues. CDR3: CASREGAGGETQYF. The CDR3, as DNA: TGTGCCAGCAGAGAGGGGGCGGGAGGAGAGACCCAGTACTTC.

The genes are TRBV29-1 and TRBJ2-7, with 15 bases fitting TRBD2. The germline V gene encodes CDR1 SQVTM and CDR2 ANQGSEA. The CDR3 totals 15 residues. V gave up 2 bases and J gave up 4 bases; unmatched junction bases: 3. This CDR3 is CSVEKGTSGRYEQYF. CDR3 sequence (DNA): TGCAGCGTTGAAAAGGGGACTAGCGGGAGGTACGAGCAGTACTTC.

The V and J genes are TRBV6-1 and TRBJ2-1, with 11 bases aligning to TRBD2. J gave up 8 bases and V 5 bases, and 8 bases lay outside the gene matches. The CDR3 has 15 amino acids. Germline-derived CDR1 and CDR2 are MNHNS and SASEGT. CDR3 coding DNA: TGTGCCAGCAGTCTCCTAGCGGGGGGCTCGGATGAGCAGTTCTTC. Amino acid sequence: CASSLLAGGSDEQFF.

The rearrangement uses TRBV5-1 and TRBJ2-5, with a tentative D call TRBD1 (6 bases). CDR1 and CDR2 (germline): SGHRS, YFSETQ. V lost 0 bases and J lost 2, with 8 bases in between. The CDR3 covers 14 residues. The CDR3 sequence: CASSLGQAQETQYF. The CDR3 DNA is TGCGCCAGCAGCTTGGGACAGGCACAAGAGACCCAGTACTTC.